The next 18 T cell receptor beta chains were all read from a single sample in a study of cytomegalovirus exposure and HLA in healthy donors. The study ran its PCR with 60 Vbeta and 13 Jbeta primers. Generated by immunoSEQ multiplex PCR, the TCRdb table keeps only in-frame clones and is missing some. The sample holds some 86,000 clones, 70% to 80% seen once. Sequenced material: PBMCs. Receptors were obtained from a middle-aged woman in good health and CMV-seropositive.

CDR3 amino acids: CASSFEGQGLGGYTF. CDR3 sequence (DNA): TGTGCCAGCAGTTTCGAGGGACAGGGACTAGGGGGCTACACCTTC. The chain is built from TRBV28 and TRBJ1-2; TRBD1 agrees at 9 bases. V was pared by 3 bases and J by 8 bases, with 10 bases of the junction left unmatched. Germline CDR1 MDHEN, CDR2 SYDVKM. CDR3 length: 15 residues.

The genes are TRBV5-5 and TRBJ1-1; 9 nucleotides match TRBD1. Germline trimming cut 3 bases from V and 2 bases from J; bases unmatched to any gene: 2. The CDR3 runs to 14 residues. Germline CDR1 is SGHKS and CDR2 is YYEKEE (reference sequence). The CDR3 DNA reads TGTGCCAGCAGCTGGGACAGGGCCAACACTGAAGCTTTCTTT. Protein sequence: CASSWDRANTEAFF.

This chain links TRBV4-3 with TRBJ2-7, with D unresolved. The CDR3 is 13 residues long. Between the trimmed V and J ends, which lost 4 bases and 5 bases, there was a span of 12 bases. CDR1 and CDR2 from the germline V gene are LGHNA and YSLEER. CDR3 nucleotide sequence: TGCGCCAGCAGCCCGAGGTCTCGGGACGAGCAGTACTTC. It codes for CASSPRSRDEQYF.

This rearrangement joins TRBV5-1 to TRBJ1-1; 7 bases map to TRBD1. The CDR3 contains 17 residues. The V gene's germline CDR1 is SGHRS and CDR2 YFSETQ. With 7 bases clipped from V and 4 bases from J, the junction kept 19 bases outside the gene matches. In DNA form, the CDR3 reads TGCGCCAGCTCCAATCCCCCAGGGGGGCGGGCGGGCACTGAAGCTTTCTTT. It specifies CASSNPPGGRAGTEAFF. The full variable domain, in which reference TRBV5-1 and TRBJ1-1 provide the parts outside the CDR3, is KAGVTQTPRYLIKTRGQQVTLSCSPISGHRSVSWYQQTPGQGLQFLFEYFSETQRNKGNFPGRFSGRQFSNSRSEMNVSTLELGDSALYLCASSNPPGGRAGTEAFFGQGTRLTVV.

The chain uses TRBV5-1 and TRBJ2-5, with unresolved D. The V and J ends lost 2 bases and 3 bases respectively, with 5 bases between them. CDR3 length: 12 amino acids. Germline-derived CDR1 and CDR2 are SGHRS and YFSETQ. CDR3 loop: CASSLPEETQYF. CDR3 in DNA: TGCGCCAGCAGCTTACCAGAAGAGACCCAGTACTTC.

V is TRBV27 and J is TRBJ2-1; TRBD2 might be the D (6 bases). Trimming left V 6 bases short and J 3 bases short, with 18 bases between. The V gene's germline CDR1 is MNHEY and CDR2 SMNVEV (reference sequence). This CDR3 is built from 16 residues. The CDR3 loop reads CASRESGGLGYNEQFF. The CDR3, as DNA: TGTGCCAGCAGGGAGAGTGGGGGACTTGGCTACAATGAGCAGTTCTTC.

The chain joins TRBV28 to TRBJ2-1; D gene uncertain. There are 11 residues in the CDR3. Between the trimmed V and J ends, which lost 2 bases and 8 bases, there was a span of 4 bases. Germline CDR1 MDHEN, CDR2 SYDVKM. This CDR3 reads CASSLLYEQFF. The CDR3 DNA sequence: TGTGCCAGCAGTTTACTCTATGAGCAGTTCTTC.

The chain employs TRBV7-6 and TRBJ1-1; D might be TRBD1 (5 bases). Trimming left V 5 bases short and J 6 bases short, with 13 bases between. The CDR3 has 13 amino acids. Germline values: CDR1 SGHVS, CDR2 FNYEAQ. In DNA form, the CDR3 reads TGTGCCAGCAGCGAAGACAGCCAGGCTGAAGCTTTCTTT. Translation gives CASSEDSQAEAFF.

This sequence joins TRBV13 and TRBJ2-1; 8 nucleotides match TRBD2. This CDR3 has 15 residues. Germline loops: CDR1 PRHDT, CDR2 FYEKMQ (reference sequence). V lost 1 base to trimming and J lost 1 base; unmatched junction nucleotides: 0. The CDR3 bases are TGTGCCAGCAGCTTAGCGGGAGGGTCCTACAATGAGCAGTTCTTC. It is translated as CASSLAGGSYNEQFF.

There are a few counts of this clone. The V gene is TRBV6-7, the J gene TRBJ2-1; D remains ambiguous. TRBV6-7 falls under the ORF class, with uncertain function. This CDR3 is built from 20 residues. The V and J ends lost 2 bases and 0 bases respectively, with 23 bases between them. CDR3 amino acids: CASSYNSHLPVPFSYNEQFF. The CDR3 region has the DNA TGTGCCAGCAGTTACAACAGTCATTTACCAGTCCCTTTCTCCTACAATGAGCAGTTCTTC.

This chain connects TRBV6-1 to TRBJ2-7; D not certain. The V end lost 11 bases, the J end lost 4 bases, and 6 bases lay between the germline ends. This CDR3 has 9 amino acids. Germline V lookup: CDR1 MNHNS, CDR2 SASEGT. The chain's CDR3 is CAVSYEQYF. The CDR3 DNA sequence: TGTGCCGTCTCGTACGAGCAGTACTTC.

The chain is built from TRBV5-1 and TRBJ1-5; D is unresolved. The V and J ends lost 0 bases and 7 bases respectively, with 8 bases between them. This CDR3 region has 13 residues. CDR1 is SGHRS and CDR2 is YFSETQ in the germline V gene. CDR3 sequence: CASSLEGGQPQHF. The CDR3 DNA reads TGCGCCAGCAGCTTGGAAGGAGGACAGCCCCAGCATTTT.

This chain joins TRBV7-2 and TRBJ2-7, with 8 bases matching TRBD1. The germline V gene encodes CDR1 SGHTA and CDR2 FQGNSA. V lost 3 bases and J lost 1; bases outside the gene matches: 2. The CDR3 spans 14 residues. The CDR3 region has the DNA TGTGCCAGCAGCTTCGACAGGGGTTCCTACGAGCAGTACTTC. Translated: CASSFDRGSYEQYF.

J is TRBJ1-4 and V is TRBV5-1, with D perhaps matching TRBD1 (6 bases). Germline V lookup: CDR1 SGHRS, CDR2 YFSETQ. V lost 3 bases, J lost 8 bases, and 20 bases lay in between. This CDR3 has 16 amino acids. CDR3 sequence (DNA): TGCGCCAGCAGCTCCGGCGCCCAGGGGCCGTGGGAAAAACTGTTTTTT. It is translated as CASSSGAQGPWEKLFF.

The chain uses TRBV4-2 and TRBJ1-1, with TRBD1 matching over 9 bases. Germline-derived CDR1 and CDR2 are LGHNA and YNFKEQ. The CDR3 sequence is 14 residues long. Trimming took 1 base from V and 4 from J; bases not matched to a gene: 1. CDR3 region: CASSQVGQGTEAFF. The CDR3 DNA is TGTGCCAGCAGCCAAGTGGGACAGGGCACTGAAGCTTTCTTT.

This chain links TRBV29-1 with TRBJ2-7, with TRBD2 matching over 8 bases. The trim removed 7 bases at V and 2 bases at J, leaving 4 bases unmatched. CDR3 size: 12 residues. In germline, CDR1 is SQVTM, CDR2 ANQGSEA. The CDR3 region has the DNA TGCAGCGGCGGGACTAGTGCCTACGAGCAGTACTTC. This codes for CSGGTSAYEQYF.

V is TRBV6-1 and J is TRBJ2-7, with TRBD2 as a possible D gene (5 bases). Germline CDR1 and CDR2: MNHNS and SASEGT. The CDR3 runs to 14 residues. Trimming cost V 7 bases and J 1 base, with 14 bases left between them. The CDR3 sequence is CASKGMRESYEQYF. CDR3 in DNA: TGTGCCAGCAAAGGGATGAGGGAATCCTACGAGCAGTACTTC.

With respect to this clone: Other DNA sequences in this sample translate to the same CDR3. The chain is built from TRBV27 and TRBJ1-6; 7 bases fit TRBD1. The CDR3 loop spans 14 amino acids. The germline V gene encodes CDR1 MNHEY and CDR2 SMNVEV (reference sequence). J gave up 9 bases and V 6 bases, and 8 bases lay outside the gene matches. This chain's CDR3 is CASRYRGWGSPLHF. The CDR3 nucleotides read TGTGCCAGCAGGTACAGGGGATGGGGTTCACCCCTCCACTTT.